These 8 T cell receptor beta chains originate from one sample sequenced in a study of identical twins. MiXCR, applied by TCRdb to the 5' RACE reads, yields one record per CDR3 protein. The sample consists of around 1.7 million distinct CDR3 sequences, 32% of them appearing once. The sample taken for sequencing was cord blood. Receptor source: a newborn girl in good health.

This clonotype has only a few counts. The rearrangement links TRBV20-1 to TRBJ2-7; 7 nucleotides align to TRBD1. J gave up 0 bases and V 5 bases, and 10 bases lay outside the gene matches. CDR1 and CDR2 from the germline V gene are DFQATT and SNEGSKA (reference sequence). The CDR3 spans 15 residues. The chain's CDR3 is CSAPRTGTSSYEQYF. CDR3 bases: TGCAGTGCTCCCCGGACAGGTACGAGCTCCTACGAGCAGTACTTC.

The chain combines TRBV20-1 with TRBJ2-7; weak D call: TRBD2 (5 bases). CDR3 length: 13 residues. Germline V gene sequence: CDR1 DFQATT, CDR2 SNEGSKA (reference sequence). The V and J ends lost 4 bases and 6 bases respectively, with 16 bases between them. CDR3 sequence reads: CSATPTAGLEQYF. CDR3 in DNA: TGCAGTGCTACCCCAACGGCCGGACTCGAGCAGTACTTC.

This chain joins TRBV4-1 and TRBJ2-3; D is undetermined. Germline CDR1 MGHRA, CDR2 YSYEKL. CDR3 length equals 12 residues. V shed 5 bases and J shed 5 bases, with 8 bases lying between them. CDR3 DNA sequence: TGCGCCAGCAGCGGATGGCGAGATACGCAGTATTTT. Protein product: CASSGWRDTQYF.

A few counts support this clonotype. This chain links TRBV9 with TRBJ2-5; 7 nucleotides line up with TRBD2. Germline V gene lookup returns CDR1 SGDLS and CDR2 YYNGEE. The CDR3 runs to 15 residues. J lost 2 bases, V lost 0 bases, and 4 bases had no gene match. For the CDR3, the DNA is TGTGCCAGCAGCGTAGACTCGGGACTACAAGAGACCCAGTACTTC. Amino acids: CASSVDSGLQETQYF.

The sample holds many counts of this clonotype. The chain is built from TRBV7-8 and TRBJ2-7, with D perhaps matching TRBD1 (6 bases). The ends were cut back, 4 bases at V and 4 bases at J, with 14 bases in the middle. The CDR3 contains 14 residues. CDR1 is SGHVS and CDR2 is FQNEAQ in the germline V gene. Written as DNA, the CDR3 is TGTGCCAGCAGCTATGGGGGACAACATTACGAGCAGTACTTC. Residues: CASSYGGQHYEQYF.

This clonotype was observed a handful of times. The V gene is TRBV28, the J gene TRBJ2-1, with TRBD2 matching 8 bases. Losses at the gene ends were 2 bases for V and 4 bases for J; bases not matched to a gene: 10. This CDR3 spans 17 amino acids. Germline V gene sequence: CDR1 MDHEN, CDR2 SYDVKM. The CDR3 loop is CASSLDWAGGLYNEQFF. CDR3 in DNA: TGTGCCAGCAGTTTAGACTGGGCGGGAGGCCTATACAATGAGCAGTTCTTC.

J is TRBJ2-1 and V is TRBV28, with D perhaps matching TRBD2 (7 bases). The germline V gene encodes CDR1 MDHEN and CDR2 SYDVKM. The CDR3 runs 16 residues. V was shortened by 6 bases and J by 10 bases, with 25 bases between the two germline ends. CDR3 sequence: CASSAPRGRAGREQFF. CDR3 nucleotides: TGTGCCAGCAGCGCCCCGAGGGGGAGGGCCGGTAGGGAGCAGTTCTTC.

V is TRBV4-1 and J is TRBJ1-2; 7 bases match TRBD1. Germline V gene sequence: CDR1 MGHRA, CDR2 YSYEKL. This CDR3 comprises 15 residues. The V segment lost 7 bases and the J segment 2 bases; nucleotides outside the gene matches: 10. The CDR3 DNA follows: TGCGCCAGCATTCCCCCGACAGGGCCGAACTATGGCTACACCTTC. This gives the protein CASIPPTGPNYGYTF.